This T cell receptor (beta chain) was observed in a study of T cells after yellow fever vaccination. TCRdb processed the 5' RACE reads anew with MiXCR; each CDR3 protein has one entry. The sample lists hundreds of thousands of distinct CDR3 sequences, roughly 3.5% occurring once. Germline values: CDR1 MNHEY, CDR2 SVGEGT. This CDR3 spans 15 amino acids. J was trimmed by 7 bases and V by 8 bases; bases with no gene match: 11. Sequences were derived from PBMCs, sampled on the day of the yellow fever booster vaccination. The source is a man between 18 and 35 years old who received the YFV17D yellow fever vaccine. The V and J genes are TRBV6-2 or TRBV6-3 and TRBJ2-2; 9 nucleotides align to TRBD1. The CDR3 DNA is TGTGCCAGCGACAGGGCCGGGACAGGGCGCGGGGAGCTGTTTTTT. It specifies CASDRAGTGRGELFF.